This T cell receptor (beta chain) is drawn from a study of CD8 T cells in ankylosing spondylitis. TCRdb passed the 5' RACE reads through MiXCR, listing each CDR3 protein once. The sample lists 220,000 or so distinct CDR3 sequences, approximately 10% occurring once. The CDR3 covers 14 residues. Trimming cost V 2 bases and J 5 bases, with 8 bases left between them. Germline values: CDR1 SGDLS, CDR2 YYNGEE. This sequence was found in a male donor with ankylosing spondylitis or in good health (not recorded which). The rearrangement joins TRBV9 to TRBJ1-6; a possible D gene is TRBD1 (5 bases). The source material was blood, either unsorted or a sorted T cell fraction (not recorded which). The CDR3 coding sequence is TGTGCCAGCAGCGTTCGCAGGGATAATTCACCCCTCCACTTT. It yields the protein CASSVRRDNSPLHF.